Here is one T cell receptor (beta chain) with its context. Its target antigen remains unknown. Base qualities are not at hand, and no much larger clone is one base apart. Libraries came from the immunoSEQ multiplex PCR assay. TCR beta CDR3 sequencing was performed on DNA from the cultured, isolated CD4+ T cells. In the original analysis: Non-productive TCR sequences were removed and reads were trimmed to the CDR3 region, keeping CDR3s of at least 7 amino acids. Antigen-specific clonotypes were identified with the MANAFEST web app by comparing expansion in peptide wells against reference cultures. To count as positive, a clone had to show expansion at FDR<0.05 compared with the reference and with all other wells, an odds ratio above 5, and a frequency above 0.1% in two replicate wells. A clonotype was called cross-reactive if it was significantly expanded both in SARS-CoV-2 spike wells and in at least one common cold coronavirus spike condition. CDR3 similarity was assessed by Levenshtein distance with the stringdist R package, and unrooted trees were built with ape in R 3.6.1. This is the immuneACCESS table as TCRdb keeps it, with only in-frame sequences that have V and J called. A part of the clones is gone; compared with another copy, unresolved V genes explain less than half, and the rest is unexplained. That table furnishes V, J and clone size, whereas the DNA furnished D and trimming. The sample table holds around 20,000 clones, of which around three quarters were seen once. 15% to 20% of the sample is taken by the ten largest.

These data come from a study of vaccination effects on CD4 cells after COVID-19 (dated by TCRdb to 2022 to 2024). Background on the whole study: Each participant got two doses of an mRNA SARS-CoV-2 vaccine, either BNT162b2 or mRNA-1273. Cultures from other donors in the study were sequenced with the Oncomine TCR Beta short-read assay on an Illumina iSeq 100. SARS-CoV-2 spike-specific CD4+ TCR repertoires were compared before and after mRNA vaccination in COVID-19 convalescent patients and in infection-naive vaccine recipients. Altogether, approximately 10 COVID-19 convalescent patients and a few SARS-CoV-2-naive healthy vaccine recipients made up the full study.

In the ViraFEST assay, PBMC were stimulated with viral peptide pools, and TCR sequencing was then used to find antigen-specific CD4+ T cell clonotypes based on their expansion. After about 10 days of culture, CD4+ T cells were isolated with the EasySep CD4+ T cell isolation kit. The absence of prior SARS-CoV-2 infection in healthy vaccine recipients was confirmed by negative nucleocapsid antibodies before and after vaccination. Each well held two million PBMC cultured in IMDM containing around 5% human AB serum, around 10 IU/ml IL-2 and gentamicin, along with approximately 10 ug/ml peptides. On days 3 and 7, half of the culture medium was replaced with fresh IL-2-containing medium. Unless otherwise noted, each peptide stimulation condition was cultured in triplicate wells. Using Ficoll-Paque Plus gradient centrifugation, PBMC were separated from whole blood and then either used fresh or cryopreserved at -140C. The overlapping peptide pools covered the spike proteins of SARS-CoV-2 and of the common cold coronaviruses HCoV-NL63, HCoV-OC43 and HCoV-229E. The QIAamp micro DNA kit was used to extract genomic DNA from the cultured CD4+ T cells.

CDR1 and CDR2, looked up from the germline V gene, are SNHLY and FYNNEI. V loses 8 bases at its end and J loses 8 bases; junction bases beyond the gene matches: 10. The CDR3 starts with the cysteine, ends with the phenylalanine, and has 14 residues. The entry retains the CDR3 DNA only, 42 bases that are in frame from base 1. Study-wide conclusions, independent of this receptor: Clones induced by infection and clones induced by vaccination both contracted markedly at late timepoints after vaccination, which fits with T cell responses waning over time. Among healthy vaccine recipients, nearly all vaccine-induced clones were SARS-CoV-2 mono-reactive, and just 1 of 255 was cross-reactive with common cold coronaviruses. The study was limited by a small number of convalescent patients and lacked early post-infection timepoints.

Material: CD4+ T cells from PBMCs cultured with HCoV-229E spike peptides, obtained before COVID-19 vaccination. Taken with the paper, the label for cell subset or site translates to: HCoV-229E spike overlapping peptide pool stimulation. The source is a human donor who received a COVID-19 vaccine. Recombination joined TRBV2 with TRBJ2-1; 9 central nucleotides agree with TRBD2. CDR3 region: CASEREAGGDEQFF. The bases read TGTGCCAGCGAGCGGGAGGCGGGTGGGGATGAGCAGTTCTTC.